A selection of T cell receptor delta chains follows, all from one sample in a study of gamma-delta T cells after stem cell transplantation. TCRdb re-analyzed the RT-PCR reads via CATT. The data hold roughly 630 delta-chain clones, with 8.1% observed a single time. The specimen sequenced was gamma-delta T cells. The receptors were sampled from a human donor. It is not recorded whose cells these are; they may come from a transplant donor. Both conserved end residues are part of each CDR3. The order of the fields is D gene, clone size, V gene, J gene, CDR3 DNA, CDR3 protein. A D gene is named only where the DNA matches it firmly. Rows may omit the clone size; those that give it use once, few, many or a size class.

d_call: -; clone_size: few; v_call: TRDV2; j_call: TRDJ3; cdr3_nt: TGTGCCTGTGACTCCATCTCATTTAGCTCCTGGGACACCCGACAGATGTTTTTC; cdr3_aa: CACDSISFSSWDTRQMFF
d_call: -; clone_size: few; v_call: TRDV2; j_call: TRDJ3; cdr3_nt: TGTGCCTGTGACTCCGTGGGGGTCAATATCTCCTTGGACACCCGACAGATGTTTTTC; cdr3_aa: CACDSVGVNISLDTRQMFF
d_call: TRDD3; clone_size: large; v_call: TRDV1; j_call: TRDJ1; cdr3_nt: TGTGCTCTTGGGGAACGTAGTACTGGGGGATACGGTCGAGGAAAACTCATCTTT; cdr3_aa: CALGERSTGGYGRGKLIF
d_call: -; clone_size: hyperexpanded; v_call: TRDV2; j_call: TRDJ1; cdr3_nt: TGTGCCTGTGAGCCTATGACCAATACAGGGATCAGCACCGATAAACTCATCTTT; cdr3_aa: CACEPMTNTGISTDKLIF
d_call: -; clone_size: large; v_call: TRDV2; j_call: TRDJ1; cdr3_nt: TGTGCCTGTGTATCCCTACTGGCCGATAAACTCATCTTT; cdr3_aa: CACVSLLADKLIF
d_call: TRDD2; clone_size: large; v_call: TRDV2; j_call: TRDJ1; cdr3_nt: TGTGCCTGTGACACCCTCCCTTCCTCAGACGATGAGGAGAAACTCATCTTT; cdr3_aa: CACDTLPSSDDEEKLIF
d_call: -; clone_size: large; v_call: TRDV2; j_call: TRDJ1; cdr3_nt: TGTGCCTGTGACCCCCTTCCTACGGCCCGGGGGATACCCGATAAACTCATCTTT; cdr3_aa: CACDPLPTARGIPDKLIF
d_call: -; clone_size: few; v_call: TRDV1; j_call: TRDJ3; cdr3_nt: TGTGCTCTTGGGGAACAATCGGCTGGGAGTAGTACCTGGGACACCCGACAGATGTTTTTC; cdr3_aa: CALGEQSAGSSTWDTRQMFF
d_call: -; clone_size: large; v_call: TRDV2; j_call: TRDJ1; cdr3_nt: TGTGCCTGTGACACCCTCGGGGATGCTAACACCGATAAACTCATCTTT; cdr3_aa: CACDTLGDANTDKLIF
d_call: TRDD3; clone_size: medium-sized; v_call: TRDV2; j_call: TRDJ3; cdr3_nt: TGTGCCTGTGACACCGTCCCTTCACGGGGGATACGGGCACCGACCTGGGACACCCGACAGATGTTTTTC; cdr3_aa: CACDTVPSRGIRAPTWDTRQMFF
d_call: TRDD3; clone_size: -; v_call: TRDV2; j_call: TRDJ1; cdr3_nt: TGTGCCTGTGACACTCTAAGTGGGGGATACACCGATAAACTCATCTTT; cdr3_aa: CACDTLSGGYTDKLIF
d_call: TRDD3; clone_size: -; v_call: TRDV2; j_call: TRDJ1; cdr3_nt: TGTGCCTGTGACACCGTACATACTGGGGGATACGCTCCCGATAAACTCATCTTT; cdr3_aa: CACDTVHTGGYAPDKLIF
d_call: TRDD3; clone_size: -; v_call: TRDV2; j_call: TRDJ1; cdr3_nt: TGTGCCTGTGGCACCCTCTCCGGGGATCGGGGGGATACAGCCGATAAACTCATCTTT; cdr3_aa: CACGTLSGDRGDTADKLIF
d_call: -; clone_size: few; v_call: TRDV3; j_call: TRDJ1; cdr3_nt: TGCGCCTTTACCTCCTATCCGTACACCGATAAACTCATCTTT; cdr3_aa: CAFTSYPYTDKLIF
d_call: TRDD3; clone_size: large; v_call: TRDV2; j_call: TRDJ1; cdr3_nt: TGTGCCTGTGACACGATTCTACTGGGGGATATGACCAATAAACTCATCTTT; cdr3_aa: CACDTILLGDMTNKLIF
d_call: TRDD3; clone_size: hyperexpanded; v_call: TRDV1; j_call: TRDJ1; cdr3_nt: TGTGCTCTTGGGGGGACTGGGGGATACCCCGATAAACTCATCTTT; cdr3_aa: CALGGTGGYPDKLIF
d_call: -; clone_size: -; v_call: TRDV3; j_call: TRDJ1; cdr3_nt: TGTGCCTTTTCCTCTAAACGCCTTCCCACCAACTGGGCCAGATTGTACACCGATAAACTCATCTTT; cdr3_aa: CAFSSKRLPTNWARLYTDKLIF
d_call: TRDD3; clone_size: large; v_call: TRDV2; j_call: TRDJ3; cdr3_nt: TGTGCCTGTGACCCTTGGGATGCGGGGGATAAAGGTTGGGACACCCGACAGATGTTTTTC; cdr3_aa: CACDPWDAGDKGWDTRQMFF
d_call: TRDD3; clone_size: hyperexpanded; v_call: TRDV2; j_call: TRDJ1; cdr3_nt: TGTGCCTGTGATAGCCTTCAAACTGGGGGATACGCTCCCGATAAACTCATCTTT; cdr3_aa: CACDSLQTGGYAPDKLIF
d_call: -; clone_size: large; v_call: TRDV2; j_call: TRDJ1; cdr3_nt: TGTGCCTGTGACACCCTTCCCTCGGGGAGGACTATCGAACTCCCTCACACCGATAAACTCATCTTT; cdr3_aa: CACDTLPSGRTIELPHTDKLIF
d_call: -; clone_size: few; v_call: TRDV2; j_call: TRDJ1; cdr3_nt: TGTGCCTGTGACACCGCCGGGGGACCGAACTACACCGATAAACTCATCTTT; cdr3_aa: CACDTAGGPNYTDKLIF
d_call: TRDD3; clone_size: few; v_call: TRDV2; j_call: TRDJ1; cdr3_nt: TGTGCCTGTGACACCGTTATTTCTGGGGGATACACCGATAAACTCATCTTT; cdr3_aa: CACDTVISGGYTDKLIF
d_call: TRDD3; clone_size: hyperexpanded; v_call: TRDV2; j_call: TRDJ1; cdr3_nt: TGTGCCTGTGACACAGTTGGGGGGGATACGCGGTTACAGCTCATCTTT; cdr3_aa: CACDTVGGDTRLQLIF
d_call: -; clone_size: -; v_call: TRDV2; j_call: TRDJ3; cdr3_nt: TGTGCCTGTGACACCGCGGCCCGCGGGGCCACCCGACAGATGTTTTTC; cdr3_aa: CACDTAARGATRQMFF
d_call: -; clone_size: large; v_call: TRDV2; j_call: TRDJ1; cdr3_nt: TGTGCCTGTGACACAATCTCCCCTATCCAACCCACCGGGGGACCTAAACTCATCTTT; cdr3_aa: CACDTISPIQPTGGPKLIF
d_call: TRDD3; clone_size: hyperexpanded; v_call: TRDV1; j_call: TRDJ2; cdr3_nt: TGTGCTCTTGGCCGGGGGATAGGAGTAGCACAACTCTTCTTT; cdr3_aa: CALGRGIGVAQLFF
d_call: -; clone_size: medium-sized; v_call: TRDV2; j_call: TRDJ1; cdr3_nt: TGTGCCTGTGACACCGTTGATTACACCGATAAACTCATCTTT; cdr3_aa: CACDTVDYTDKLIF
d_call: TRDD3; clone_size: large; v_call: TRDV2; j_call: TRDJ1; cdr3_nt: TGTGCCTGTGACACCTTACTGGGGGATCAGTACACCGATAAACTCATCTTT; cdr3_aa: CACDTLLGDQYTDKLIF
d_call: TRDD3; clone_size: medium-sized; v_call: TRDV2; j_call: TRDJ1; cdr3_nt: TGTGCCTGTGACTCCATCCTTCCTACAAGGTCATCTGGGGGATACGGCACCGATAAACTCATCTTT; cdr3_aa: CACDSILPTRSSGGYGTDKLIF
d_call: TRDD3; clone_size: large; v_call: TRDV2; j_call: TRDJ1; cdr3_nt: TGTGCCTGTGACACTATGGGGGTAACTGGGGAAACGGAAAGTCCGGAACTCATCTTT; cdr3_aa: CACDTMGVTGETESPELIF
d_call: -; clone_size: -; v_call: TRDV2; j_call: TRDJ3; cdr3_nt: TGTGCCTGTGACACCGTCCTGGGGGCTTCCTTGTACACCCTACAGATGTTTTTC; cdr3_aa: CACDTVLGASLYTLQMFF
d_call: TRDD3; clone_size: hyperexpanded; v_call: TRDV2; j_call: TRDJ1; cdr3_nt: TGTGCCTGTGACACCGTTTCCTTGGGGGATCGATTACCCACCGATAAACTCATCTTT; cdr3_aa: CACDTVSLGDRLPTDKLIF
d_call: TRDD3; clone_size: -; v_call: TRDV2; j_call: TRDJ1; cdr3_nt: TGTGCCTGTGACACCCTCTCCGGGGATCGGGGGGATACAGCCGATAAACTCATCTTT; cdr3_aa: CACDTLSGDRGDTADKLIF
d_call: TRDD3; clone_size: large; v_call: TRDV2; j_call: TRDJ1; cdr3_nt: TGTGCCTGTGACACCCTGGGGGACCCTTTCACCGATAAACTCATCTTT; cdr3_aa: CACDTLGDPFTDKLIF
d_call: TRDD3; clone_size: -; v_call: TRDV2; j_call: TRDJ1; cdr3_nt: TGTGCCTGTGAGCAAATTAGTACTGGGGGATATCCGACCGGGTATCGCGATAAACTCATCTTT; cdr3_aa: CACEQISTGGYPTGYRDKLIF
d_call: TRDD3; clone_size: -; v_call: TRDV2; j_call: TRDJ1; cdr3_nt: TGTGCCTGTGACACCGTACTGGGGGCCCCGGTCACCGATAAACTCATCTTT; cdr3_aa: CACDTVLGAPVTDKLIF
d_call: TRDD3; clone_size: large; v_call: TRDV2; j_call: TRDJ1; cdr3_nt: TGTGCCTGTGACAGACTGGGGGACCGAAGGGACACCGATAAACTCATCTTT; cdr3_aa: CACDRLGDRRDTDKLIF
d_call: -; clone_size: large; v_call: TRDV2; j_call: TRDJ1; cdr3_nt: TGTGCCTGTGACACAGTCTGGCGGGGCCCTACCGACGTGACCGGTAAACTCATCTTT; cdr3_aa: CACDTVWRGPTDVTGKLIF
d_call: TRDD3; clone_size: medium-sized; v_call: TRDV2; j_call: TRDJ1; cdr3_nt: TGTGCCTGTGACTCCCTGGGGGATCGGAAGGCCGATAAACTCATCTTT; cdr3_aa: CACDSLGDRKADKLIF
d_call: TRDD3; clone_size: large; v_call: TRDV2; j_call: TRDJ3; cdr3_nt: TGTGCCTGTGACACCGTGACTGGGGGAGAAAGCTCCTGGGACACCCGACAGATGTTTTTC; cdr3_aa: CACDTVTGGESSWDTRQMFF
d_call: -; clone_size: few; v_call: TRDV2; j_call: TRDJ3; cdr3_nt: TGTGCCTGTGACACCGTTAGAGGTACTAAGTCCTTGGACACCCGACAGATGTTTTTC; cdr3_aa: CACDTVRGTKSLDTRQMFF
d_call: -; clone_size: -; v_call: TRDV2; j_call: TRDJ1; cdr3_nt: TGTGCCTGTGACACGTTGGTCACGCTGGGAGGATACAGAGCGGACACCGATAAACTCATCTTT; cdr3_aa: CACDTLVTLGGYRADTDKLIF
d_call: -; clone_size: few; v_call: TRDV2; j_call: TRDJ1; cdr3_nt: TGTGCCTGTGACACCCTGGTGGCATCGTACACCGATAAGCTCATCTTT; cdr3_aa: CACDTLVASYTDKLIF
d_call: TRDD3; clone_size: few; v_call: TRDV2; j_call: TRDJ1; cdr3_nt: TGTGCCTGTGACAGTCTGGGGGTCACCGATAAACTCATCTTT; cdr3_aa: CACDSLGVTDKLIF
d_call: TRDD3; clone_size: few; v_call: TRDV2; j_call: TRDJ1; cdr3_nt: TGTGCCTGTGACGCAGTACTGGGGACCAGCACCCCCGATAAACTCATCTTT; cdr3_aa: CACDAVLGTSTPDKLIF